Shown below are 2 T cell receptor beta chains from a single sample sequenced in a study of cytomegalovirus exposure and HLA in healthy donors. Profiling relied on immunoSEQ multiplex PCR, and the TCRdb table lists in-frame clones only, not all of them. The sample lists over 150,000 clones, 75% to 90% occurring once. Material: PBMCs. The receptors come from a man aged 18-30 years in good health and CMV-seropositive.

The J gene is TRBJ2-1, the V gene TRBV2; TRBD1 aligns across 12 bases. Germline V gene lookup returns CDR1 SNHLY and CDR2 FYNNEI. V trimming: 5 bases; J trimming: 10 bases; junction bases outside the gene matches: 12. This CDR3 spans 16 amino acids. CDR3 nucleotides: TGTGCCAGCAGTTTAACCCTCGGGACAGGGGGCGTAGAGCAGTTCTTC. This codes for CASSLTLGTGGVEQFF.

This clone has just a few counts. The rearrangement joins TRBV15 to TRBJ2-5, with TRBD1 matching 11 bases. The CDR3 is 15 amino acids. The V gene's germline CDR1 is LNHNV and CDR2 YYDKDF (reference sequence). J was trimmed by 5 bases and V by 0 bases; bases with no gene match: 2. Here the CDR3 DNA reads TGTGCCACCAGCAGAGATCGGACAGGGGGCGAGACCCAGTACTTC. Amino acid sequence: CATSRDRTGGETQYF.